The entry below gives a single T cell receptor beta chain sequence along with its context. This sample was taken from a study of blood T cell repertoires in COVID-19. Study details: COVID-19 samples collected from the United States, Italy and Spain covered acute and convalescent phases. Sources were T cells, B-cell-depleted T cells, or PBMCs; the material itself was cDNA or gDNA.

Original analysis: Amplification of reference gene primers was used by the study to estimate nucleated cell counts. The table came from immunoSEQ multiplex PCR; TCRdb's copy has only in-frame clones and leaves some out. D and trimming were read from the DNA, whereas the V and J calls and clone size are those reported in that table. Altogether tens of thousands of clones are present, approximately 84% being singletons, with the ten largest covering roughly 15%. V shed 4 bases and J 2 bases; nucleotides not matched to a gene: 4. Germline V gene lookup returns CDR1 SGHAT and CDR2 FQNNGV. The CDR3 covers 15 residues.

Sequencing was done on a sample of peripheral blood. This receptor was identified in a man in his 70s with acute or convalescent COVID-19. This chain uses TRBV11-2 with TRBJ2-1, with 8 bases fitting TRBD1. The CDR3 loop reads CASSSGTGAYNEQFF. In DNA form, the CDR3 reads TGTGCCAGCAGCTCCGGGACAGGAGCCTACAATGAGCAGTTCTTC.